These T cell receptor beta chains were read from a single sample in a study of T-cell memory formation after mild COVID-19. MiXCR was run by TCRdb on the 5' RACE reads, yielding one entry per CDR3 protein. The sample gives roughly 560,000 distinct CDR3 sequences, just over 20% of which show up once; roughly an eighth is in the top ten. The sample taken for sequencing was PBMCs or a T cell subset sorted from them (not recorded which). These TCRs come from an adult woman who had mild COVID-19 (a few samples of this study predate the infection). Cell type and time point are not known. Each CDR3 is given with its conserved first and last residue. Fields, in order: CDR3 protein, clone size, J gene, V gene, D gene, CDR3 length. D genes are given only for firm matches. The listing skips clone size in some rows; elsewhere it reads once, few, many or a size class.

CDR3: CSARPRDTQYF
size: once
J: TRBJ2-3
V: TRBV20-1
D: -
length: 11

CDR3: CSVEVGPDQPQHF
size: -
J: TRBJ1-5
V: TRBV29-1
D: -
length: 13

CDR3: CASSLGLNNYGYTF
size: few
J: TRBJ1-2
V: TRBV19
D: -
length: 14

CDR3: CASSLEGRDSPLHF
size: -
J: TRBJ1-6
V: TRBV12-3/TRBV12-4
D: -
length: 14

CDR3: CASSPVGLMETQYF
size: -
J: TRBJ2-5
V: TRBV12-3/TRBV12-4
D: -
length: 14

CDR3: CASSFGGGSYNEQFF
size: many
J: TRBJ2-1
V: TRBV27
D: TRBD2
length: 15

CDR3: CASKGGNHEQFF
size: -
J: TRBJ2-1
V: TRBV6-2/TRBV6-3
D: -
length: 12

CDR3: CASSFGGGLDTQYF
size: few
J: TRBJ2-3
V: TRBV12-3/TRBV12-4
D: -
length: 14

CDR3: CSAPSDRTEAFF
size: -
J: TRBJ1-1
V: TRBV20-1
D: -
length: 12

CDR3: CASSPQGRPEAFF
size: -
J: TRBJ1-1
V: TRBV7-8
D: -
length: 13

CDR3: CASSYRPGRTAYEQYF
size: -
J: TRBJ2-7
V: TRBV6-2/TRBV6-3
D: -
length: 16

CDR3: CASSRGLAGGPSGEQYF
size: once
J: TRBJ2-7
V: TRBV7-9
D: TRBD2
length: 17

CDR3: CASSWDNINTGELFF
size: few
J: TRBJ2-2
V: TRBV5-1
D: -
length: 15

CDR3: CSARVESSYEQYF
size: -
J: TRBJ2-7
V: TRBV20-1
D: -
length: 13

CDR3: CATSLRASSRDEQFF
size: -
J: TRBJ2-1
V: TRBV24-1
D: -
length: 15

CDR3: CSVDHRDIKGLGGLTTDTQYF
size: -
J: TRBJ2-3
V: TRBV29-1
D: -
length: 21

CDR3: CASSRKYNEQFF
size: -
J: TRBJ2-1
V: TRBV7-2
D: -
length: 12

CDR3: CASSQMTGVPQETQYF
size: few
J: TRBJ2-5
V: TRBV4-1
D: TRBD1
length: 16

CDR3: CASSPPGLNEQFF
size: -
J: TRBJ2-1
V: TRBV3-1
D: -
length: 13

CDR3: CASSETGAYTEAFF
size: few
J: TRBJ1-1
V: TRBV12-3/TRBV12-4
D: TRBD1
length: 14

CDR3: CASSSRGPSNEQFF
size: -
J: TRBJ2-1
V: TRBV5-1
D: -
length: 14

CDR3: CASSSLGQATTYEQYF
size: -
J: TRBJ2-7
V: TRBV7-9
D: TRBD1
length: 16

CDR3: CASSSRGRGYNEQFF
size: -
J: TRBJ2-1
V: TRBV7-6
D: TRBD1
length: 15

CDR3: CATEGEGQETQYF
size: -
J: TRBJ2-5
V: TRBV24-1
D: -
length: 13

CDR3: CASSLGGISYEQYF
size: few
J: TRBJ2-7
V: TRBV7-2
D: TRBD2
length: 14

CDR3: CASSPQAGQISYNEQFF
size: -
J: TRBJ2-1
V: TRBV18
D: -
length: 17

CDR3: CASSVEGSYNSPLHF
size: few
J: TRBJ1-6
V: TRBV9
D: -
length: 15

CDR3: CASSPGQGAWGAFF
size: few
J: TRBJ1-1
V: TRBV7-8
D: TRBD1
length: 14

CDR3: CASSDGTLDTQYF
size: -
J: TRBJ2-3
V: TRBV6-6
D: -
length: 13

CDR3: CASRPPRGRGTGELFF
size: few
J: TRBJ2-2
V: TRBV7-6
D: -
length: 16

CDR3: CASRAGTGEHQPQHF
size: -
J: TRBJ1-5
V: TRBV19
D: TRBD1
length: 15

CDR3: CASTLGTGGSYGYTF
size: -
J: TRBJ1-2
V: TRBV5-1
D: TRBD1
length: 15

CDR3: CASRGTVYNEQFF
size: many
J: TRBJ2-1
V: TRBV6-1
D: TRBD1
length: 13

CDR3: CASSLVQGYDNEQFF
size: few
J: TRBJ2-1
V: TRBV7-9
D: -
length: 15

CDR3: CASSLNQLYGVNTEAFF
size: -
J: TRBJ1-1
V: TRBV18
D: -
length: 17

CDR3: CASSQAGGGPTDTQYF
size: -
J: TRBJ2-3
V: TRBV4-2
D: TRBD2
length: 16

CDR3: CASSFLGGGNEQFF
size: -
J: TRBJ2-1
V: TRBV11-2
D: -
length: 14

CDR3: CSATTSGSRHEQFF
size: -
J: TRBJ2-1
V: TRBV20-1
D: TRBD2
length: 14

CDR3: CASSLVRGYTEAFF
size: few
J: TRBJ1-1
V: TRBV7-2
D: -
length: 14

CDR3: CATSDPGGRNEQFF
size: -
J: TRBJ2-1
V: TRBV24-1
D: TRBD2
length: 14

CDR3: CASRPPRDRVEQYF
size: few
J: TRBJ2-7
V: TRBV2
D: TRBD1
length: 14

CDR3: CAWCRSGSETQYF
size: few
J: TRBJ2-5
V: TRBV30
D: -
length: 13

CDR3: CASSLRTQGNYGYTF
size: few
J: TRBJ1-2
V: TRBV7-2
D: -
length: 15

CDR3: CASSSPLARTNTEAFF
size: -
J: TRBJ1-1
V: TRBV12-3/TRBV12-4
D: -
length: 16

CDR3: CASSAGSGGITEAFF
size: few
J: TRBJ1-1
V: TRBV27
D: -
length: 15

CDR3: CSARVWGLNYGYTF
size: few
J: TRBJ1-2
V: TRBV20-1
D: -
length: 14

CDR3: CASSLAGSWVQPQHF
size: few
J: TRBJ1-5
V: TRBV12-3/TRBV12-4
D: -
length: 15

CDR3: CASSQVAAHYNEQFF
size: -
J: TRBJ2-1
V: TRBV4-1
D: -
length: 15

CDR3: CASVEYGSYNSPLHF
size: -
J: TRBJ1-6
V: TRBV5-6
D: -
length: 15

CDR3: CASRGTGNTYEQYF
size: -
J: TRBJ2-7
V: TRBV25-1
D: TRBD1
length: 14

CDR3: CSASYPGLAGANPYEQYF
size: -
J: TRBJ2-7
V: TRBV20-1
D: TRBD2
length: 18

CDR3: CASSHLPGQGAYEQYF
size: -
J: TRBJ2-7
V: TRBV4-3
D: TRBD1
length: 16

CDR3: CASSLGSAGGLQETQYF
size: few
J: TRBJ2-5
V: TRBV5-6
D: TRBD2
length: 17

CDR3: CASSLLATYGYTF
size: -
J: TRBJ1-2
V: TRBV5-1
D: -
length: 13

CDR3: CASTRGGPYEQYF
size: few
J: TRBJ2-7
V: TRBV12-3/TRBV12-4
D: -
length: 13